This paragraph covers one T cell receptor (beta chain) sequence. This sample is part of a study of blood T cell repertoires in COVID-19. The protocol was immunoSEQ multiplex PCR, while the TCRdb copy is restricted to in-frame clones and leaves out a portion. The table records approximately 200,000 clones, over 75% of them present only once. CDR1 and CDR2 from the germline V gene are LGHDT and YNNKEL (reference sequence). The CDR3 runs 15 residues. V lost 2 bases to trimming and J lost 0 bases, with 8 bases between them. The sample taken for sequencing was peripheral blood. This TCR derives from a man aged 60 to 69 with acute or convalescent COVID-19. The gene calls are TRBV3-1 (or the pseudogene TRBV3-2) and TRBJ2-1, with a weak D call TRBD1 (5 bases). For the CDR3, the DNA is TGTGCCAGCAGCCAAAAGGGGCACTCCTACAATGAGCAGTTCTTC. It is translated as CASSQKGHSYNEQFF.